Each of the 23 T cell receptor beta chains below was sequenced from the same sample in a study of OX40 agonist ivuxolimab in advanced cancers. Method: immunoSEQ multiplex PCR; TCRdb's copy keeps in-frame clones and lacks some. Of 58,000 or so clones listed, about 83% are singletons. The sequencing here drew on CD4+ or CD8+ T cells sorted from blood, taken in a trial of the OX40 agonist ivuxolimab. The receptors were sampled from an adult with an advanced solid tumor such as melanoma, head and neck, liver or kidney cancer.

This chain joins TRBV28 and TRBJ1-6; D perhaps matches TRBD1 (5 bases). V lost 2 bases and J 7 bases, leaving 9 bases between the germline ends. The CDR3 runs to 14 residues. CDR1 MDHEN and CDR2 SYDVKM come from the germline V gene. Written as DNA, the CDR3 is TGTGCCAGCAGTTTACTAACAGGAAATTCACCCCTCCACTTT. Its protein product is CASSLLTGNSPLHF.

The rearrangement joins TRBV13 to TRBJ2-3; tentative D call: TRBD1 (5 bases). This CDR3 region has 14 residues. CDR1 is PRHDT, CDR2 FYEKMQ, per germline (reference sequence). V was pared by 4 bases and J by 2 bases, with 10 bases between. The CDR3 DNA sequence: TGTGCCAGCAGCTCGCGACAGAACACAGATACGCAGTATTTT. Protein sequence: CASSSRQNTDTQYF. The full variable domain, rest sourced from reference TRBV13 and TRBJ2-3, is AAGVIQSPRHLIKEKRETATLKCYPIPRHDTVYWYQQGPGQDPQFLISFYEKMQSDKGSIPDRFSAQQFSDYHSELNMSSLELGDSALYFCASSSRQNTDTQYFGPGTRLTVL.

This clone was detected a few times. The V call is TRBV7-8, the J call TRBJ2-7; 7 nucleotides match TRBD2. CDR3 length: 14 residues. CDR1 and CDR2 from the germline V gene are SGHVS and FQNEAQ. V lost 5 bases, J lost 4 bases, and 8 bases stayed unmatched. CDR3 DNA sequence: TGTGCCAGCAGCGGCCGGGACTATCAATACGAGCAGTACTTC. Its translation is CASSGRDYQYEQYF.

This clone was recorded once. CDR3 nucleotide sequence: TGTGCCAGCAGTTCGGTAACTACCGGGGAGCTGTTTTTT. Its protein is CASSSVTTGELFF. V gene TRBV28 combines with J gene TRBJ2-2; D is ambiguous. Trimming took off 4 bases at V and 5 bases at J, with 8 bases between the two ends. The CDR3 consists of 13 residues. Germline V lookup: CDR1 MDHEN, CDR2 SYDVKM.

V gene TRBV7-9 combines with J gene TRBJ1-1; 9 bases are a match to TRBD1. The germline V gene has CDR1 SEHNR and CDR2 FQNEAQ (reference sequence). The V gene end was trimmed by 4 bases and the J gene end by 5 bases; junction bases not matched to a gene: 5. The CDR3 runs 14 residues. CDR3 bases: TGTGCCAGCAGCTGGGACAGGGTTAGAACTGAAGCTTTCTTT. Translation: CASSWDRVRTEAFF. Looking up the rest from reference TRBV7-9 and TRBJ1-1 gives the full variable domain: DTGVSQNPRHKITKRGQNVTFRCDPISEHNRLYWYRQTLGQGPEFLTYFQNEAQLEKSRLLSDRFSAERPKGSFSTLEIQRTEQGDSAMYLCASSWDRVRTEAFFGQGTRLTVV.

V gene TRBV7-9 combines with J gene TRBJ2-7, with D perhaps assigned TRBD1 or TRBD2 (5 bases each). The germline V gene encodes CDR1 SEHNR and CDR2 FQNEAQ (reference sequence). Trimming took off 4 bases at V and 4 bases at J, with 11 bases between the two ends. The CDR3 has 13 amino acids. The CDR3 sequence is CASSYQGRYEQYF. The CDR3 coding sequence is TGTGCCAGCAGCTATCAGGGACGTTACGAGCAGTACTTC.

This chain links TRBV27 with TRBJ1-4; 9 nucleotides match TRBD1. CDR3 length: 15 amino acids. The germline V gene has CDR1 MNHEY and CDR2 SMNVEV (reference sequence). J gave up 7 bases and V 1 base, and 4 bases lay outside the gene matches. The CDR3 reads CASSLLGTGFEKLFF. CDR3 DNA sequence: TGTGCCAGCAGTTTATTGGGGACAGGGTTTGAAAAACTGTTTTTT. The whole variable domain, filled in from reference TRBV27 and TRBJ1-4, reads EAQVTQNPRYLITVTGKKLTVTCSQNMNHEYMSWYRQDPGLGLRQIYYSMNVEVTDKGDVPEGYKVSRKEKRNFPLILESPSPNQTSLYFCASSLLGTGFEKLFFGSGTQLSVL.

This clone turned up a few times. CDR3: CASSDWGVSNQPQHF. The DNA for the CDR3 is TGTGCCAGCAGTGATTGGGGGGTTAGCAATCAGCCCCAGCATTTT. J is TRBJ1-5 and V is TRBV2; D is perhaps TRBD1 (5 bases). Germline assignment: CDR1 SNHLY and CDR2 FYNNEI. Trimming took off 3 bases at V and 0 bases at J, with 9 bases between the two ends. This CDR3 region has 15 residues. Full variable domain (remainder filled in from reference TRBV2 and TRBJ1-5): EPEVTQTPSHQVTQMGQEVILRCVPISNHLYFYWYRQILGQKVEFLVSFYNNEISEKSEIFDDQFSVERPDGSNFTLKIRSTKLEDSAMYFCASSDWGVSNQPQHFGDGTRLSIL.

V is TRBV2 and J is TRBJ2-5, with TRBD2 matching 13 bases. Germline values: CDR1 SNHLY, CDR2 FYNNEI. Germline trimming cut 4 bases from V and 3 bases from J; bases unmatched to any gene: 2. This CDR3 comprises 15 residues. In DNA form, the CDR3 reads TGTGCCAGCAGTGGGACTAGCGGGAGTGAAGAGACCCAGTACTTC. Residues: CASSGTSGSEETQYF.

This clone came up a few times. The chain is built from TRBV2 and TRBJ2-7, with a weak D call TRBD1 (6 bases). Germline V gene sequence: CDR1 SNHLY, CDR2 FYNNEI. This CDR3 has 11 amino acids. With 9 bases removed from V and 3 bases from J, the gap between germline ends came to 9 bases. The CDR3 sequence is CASGQSYEQYF. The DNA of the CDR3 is TGTGCCAGTGGACAGAGCTACGAGCAGTACTTC.

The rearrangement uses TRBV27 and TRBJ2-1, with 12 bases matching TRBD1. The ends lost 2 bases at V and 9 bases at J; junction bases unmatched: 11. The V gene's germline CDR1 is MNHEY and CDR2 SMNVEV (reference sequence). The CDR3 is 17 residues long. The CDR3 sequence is CASSLTVRDRGQGEQFF. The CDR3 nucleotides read TGTGCCAGCAGTTTAACGGTCCGGGACAGGGGGCAGGGTGAGCAGTTCTTC.

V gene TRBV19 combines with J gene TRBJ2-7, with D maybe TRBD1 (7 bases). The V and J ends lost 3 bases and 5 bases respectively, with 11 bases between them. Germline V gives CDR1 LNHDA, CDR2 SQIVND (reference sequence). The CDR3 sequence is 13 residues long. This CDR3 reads CASSMLRGDEQYF. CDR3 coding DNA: TGTGCCAGTAGTATGCTCAGGGGGGACGAGCAGTACTTC.

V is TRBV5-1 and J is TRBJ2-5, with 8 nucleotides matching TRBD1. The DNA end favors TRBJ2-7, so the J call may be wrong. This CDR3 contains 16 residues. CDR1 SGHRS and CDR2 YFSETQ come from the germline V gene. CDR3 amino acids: CASSEDRDRSSYEQYF. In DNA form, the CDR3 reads TGCGCCAGCAGCGAAGACCGGGACAGGAGTTCCTACGAGCAGTACTTC.

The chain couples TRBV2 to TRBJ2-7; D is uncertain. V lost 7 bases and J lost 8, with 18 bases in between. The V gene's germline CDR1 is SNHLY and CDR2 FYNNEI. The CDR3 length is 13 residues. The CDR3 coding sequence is TGTGCCAGCAAAGCCAATCCCGCTACTCAGCAGTACTTC. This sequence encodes CASKANPATQQYF.

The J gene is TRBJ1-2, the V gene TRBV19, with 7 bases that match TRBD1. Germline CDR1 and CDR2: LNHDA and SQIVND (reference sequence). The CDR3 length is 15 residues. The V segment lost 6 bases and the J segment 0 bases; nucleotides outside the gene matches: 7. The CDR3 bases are TGTGCCAGTAGAACCGACAGGGCAACTAACTATGGCTACACCTTC. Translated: CASRTDRATNYGYTF.

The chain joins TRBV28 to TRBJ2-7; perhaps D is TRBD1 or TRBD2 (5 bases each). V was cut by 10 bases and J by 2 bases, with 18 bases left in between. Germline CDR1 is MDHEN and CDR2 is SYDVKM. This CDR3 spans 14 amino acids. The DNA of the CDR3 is TGTGCCACCAAAGGGGCGGGTCTGCCCTACGAGCAGTACTTC. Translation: CATKGAGLPYEQYF.

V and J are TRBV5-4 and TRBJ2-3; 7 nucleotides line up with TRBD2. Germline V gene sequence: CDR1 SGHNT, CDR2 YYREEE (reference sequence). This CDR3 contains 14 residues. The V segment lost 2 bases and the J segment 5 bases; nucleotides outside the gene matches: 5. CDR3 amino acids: CASSFGEGIDTQYF. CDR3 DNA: TGTGCCAGCAGCTTTGGGGAGGGTATAGATACGCAGTATTTT. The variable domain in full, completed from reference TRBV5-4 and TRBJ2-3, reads ETGVTQSPTHLIKTRGQQVTLRCSSQSGHNTVSWYQQALGQGPQFIFQYYREEENGRGNFPPRFSGLQFPNYSSELNVNALELDDSALYLCASSFGEGIDTQYFGPGTRLTVL.

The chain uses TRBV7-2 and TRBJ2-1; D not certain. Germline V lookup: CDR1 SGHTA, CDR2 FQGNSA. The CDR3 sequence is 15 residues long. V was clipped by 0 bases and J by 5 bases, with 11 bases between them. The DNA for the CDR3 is TGTGCCAGCAGCTTAGCCCTACGTGGCAACAATGAGCAGTTCTTC. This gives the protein CASSLALRGNNEQFF.

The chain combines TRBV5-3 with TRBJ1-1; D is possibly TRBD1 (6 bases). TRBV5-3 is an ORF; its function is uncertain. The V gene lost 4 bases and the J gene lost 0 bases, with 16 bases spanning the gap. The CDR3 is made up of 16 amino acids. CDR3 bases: TGTGCCAGAAGCCCCGGCGGGGGGCGCATGAACACTGAAGCTTTCTTT. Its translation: CARSPGGGRMNTEAFF.

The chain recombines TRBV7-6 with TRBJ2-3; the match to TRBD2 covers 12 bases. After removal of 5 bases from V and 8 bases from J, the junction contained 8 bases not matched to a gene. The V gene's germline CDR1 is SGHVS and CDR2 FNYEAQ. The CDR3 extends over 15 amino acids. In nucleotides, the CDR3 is TGTGCCAGCAGCCCTAGCGGGGGGGCACGCGGTACGCAGTATTTT. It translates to CASSPSGGARGTQYF. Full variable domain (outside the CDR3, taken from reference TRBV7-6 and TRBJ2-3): GAGVSQSPRYKVTKRGQDVALRCDPISGHVSLYWYRQALGQGPEFLTYFNYEAQQDKSGLPNDRFSAERPEGSISTLTIQRTEQRDSAMYRCASSPSGGARGTQYFGPGTRLTVL.

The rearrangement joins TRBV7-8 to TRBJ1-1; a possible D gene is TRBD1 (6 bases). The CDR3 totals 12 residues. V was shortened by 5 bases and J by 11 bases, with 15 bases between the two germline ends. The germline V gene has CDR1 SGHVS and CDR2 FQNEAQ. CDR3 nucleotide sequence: TGTGCCAGCAGCCAGCCAGGACAGAAGGCTTTCTTT. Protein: CASSQPGQKAFF.

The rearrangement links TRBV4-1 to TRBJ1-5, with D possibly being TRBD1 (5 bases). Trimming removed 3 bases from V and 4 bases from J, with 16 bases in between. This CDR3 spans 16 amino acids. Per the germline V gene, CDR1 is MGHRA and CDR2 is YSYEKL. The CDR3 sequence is CASSHDPGTANQPQHF. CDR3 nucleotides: TGCGCCAGCAGCCACGACCCCGGGACGGCTAATCAGCCCCAGCATTTT.

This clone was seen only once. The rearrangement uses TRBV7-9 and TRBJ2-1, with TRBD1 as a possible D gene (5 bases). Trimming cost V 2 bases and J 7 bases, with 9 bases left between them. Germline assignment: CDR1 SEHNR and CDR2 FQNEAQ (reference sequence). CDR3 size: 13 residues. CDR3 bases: TGTGCCAGCAGCTTACCTCAGGGTAATGAGCAGTTCTTC. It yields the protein CASSLPQGNEQFF.